A single sample is the source of the 3 T cell receptor beta chains below, sequenced in a study of patients and donors after allogeneic stem cell transplantation. TCRdb ran MiXCR on the RT-PCR reads and lists one entry per CDR3 protein. The sample yields 200,000 to 250,000 distinct CDR3 sequences, roughly 13% seen once. Material for sequencing was blood, either unsorted or a sorted T cell fraction (not recorded which). The receptors shown here come from a human donor who was either an allogeneic HSCT recipient or a stem cell or donor lymphocyte infusion donor (not recorded which). It is not recorded whose cells these are; they may come from a transplant donor.

Many counts were recorded for this clonotype. The chain employs TRBV4-2 and TRBJ1-6, with D hard to call. This CDR3 contains 14 residues. Trimming cost V 0 bases and J 5 bases, with 5 bases left between them. The germline V gene has CDR1 LGHNA and CDR2 YNFKEQ. Here the CDR3 reads CASSQETNNSPLHF. The CDR3 DNA is TGTGCCAGCAGCCAAGAGACGAATAATTCACCCCTCCACTTT.

This clonotype was counted at least ten times. V and J are TRBV6-2 or TRBV6-3 and TRBJ2-1, with 10 bases lining up with TRBD2. Trimming removed 8 bases from V and 9 bases from J; junction bases left unmatched: 10. The CDR3 consists of 14 residues. In germline, CDR1 is MNHEY, CDR2 SVGEGT. The CDR3 DNA reads TGTGCCAGCGTACTAGCGGGGCTAGTTGGTGAGCAGTTCTTC. It codes for CASVLAGLVGEQFF.

This clonotype was picked up many times. The CDR3 DNA follows: TGTGCCAGCAGTGACAATGACGTGGGTCGACAGGGAGGGGCCTACAATGAGCAGTTCTTC. As protein: CASSDNDVGRQGGAYNEQFF. The chain combines TRBV25-1 with TRBJ2-1, with D possibly called TRBD1 or TRBD2 (7 bases each). The ends were cut back, 3 bases at V and 2 bases at J, with 26 bases in the middle. The CDR3 consists of 20 residues. In germline, CDR1 is MGHDK, CDR2 SYGVNS. The whole variable domain, remainder taken from reference TRBV25-1 and TRBJ2-1, is EADIYQTPRYLVIGTGKKITLECSQTMGHDKMYWYQQDPGMELHLIHYSYGVNSTEKGDLSSESTVSRIRTEHFPLTLESARPSHTSQYLCASSDNDVGRQGGAYNEQFFGPGTRLTVL.